Listed below are T cell receptor beta chains from one sample, sequenced in a study of blood T cell repertoires in COVID-19. The protocol was immunoSEQ multiplex PCR, while the TCRdb copy is restricted to in-frame clones and leaves out a portion. The sample holds 250,000 or so clones, around 93% seen once. Sequencing input: PBMCs or T cells enriched from blood (not recorded which). These receptors originate from a man in his forties who had been exposed to COVID-19. Each CDR3 is given with its conserved first and last residue. D genes are given only for firm matches. Expanded clones are given a class, and other clones once, few, many or no size at all.

len: 14
j_gene: TRBJ2-1
d_gene: TRBD2
v_gene: TRBV3-1/TRBV3-2
abundance: -
CDR3nt: TGTGCCAGCAGCCCGGGGACTAGCGGTGATGAGCAGTTCTTC
CDR3aa: CASSPGTSGDEQFF

len: 15
j_gene: TRBJ1-4
d_gene: -
v_gene: TRBV28
abundance: once
CDR3nt: TGTGCCAGCAGTTTAGGCGAGGGGGGGTTGGAAAAACTGTTTTTT
CDR3aa: CASSLGEGGLEKLFF

len: 11
j_gene: TRBJ1-1
d_gene: -
v_gene: TRBV13
abundance: -
CDR3nt: TGTGCCAGCAGCTCACAACATGAAGCTTTCTTT
CDR3aa: CASSSQHEAFF

len: 13
j_gene: TRBJ1-3
d_gene: -
v_gene: TRBV5-4
abundance: -
CDR3nt: TGTGCCAGCAGCTTGGCCTTTGGAAACACCATATATTTT
CDR3aa: CASSLAFGNTIYF

len: 15
j_gene: TRBJ2-1
d_gene: TRBD2
v_gene: TRBV15
abundance: -
CDR3nt: TGTGCCACCAGCAGGGGACTAGCGGGAGTTAATGAGCAGTTCTTC
CDR3aa: CATSRGLAGVNEQFF

len: 13
j_gene: TRBJ1-1
d_gene: -
v_gene: TRBV29-1
abundance: -
CDR3nt: TGCAGCGTTGAAGATCGTGGAGGAGCTGAAGCTTTCTTT
CDR3aa: CSVEDRGGAEAFF

len: 15
j_gene: TRBJ1-3
d_gene: -
v_gene: TRBV27
abundance: -
CDR3nt: TGTGCCAGCAGTTTAGGAGGAGGAAGAGGAAACACCATATATTTT
CDR3aa: CASSLGGGRGNTIYF

len: 16
j_gene: TRBJ1-2
d_gene: TRBD1
v_gene: TRBV30
abundance: -
CDR3nt: TGTGCCTGGAGTGTGGGACAGGGGGAGAGTAACTATGGCTACACCTTC
CDR3aa: CAWSVGQGESNYGYTF

len: 15
j_gene: TRBJ2-1
d_gene: -
v_gene: TRBV2
abundance: -
CDR3nt: TGTGCCAGCATTTCGGTTCTTAGCTCCTACAATGAGCAGTTCTTC
CDR3aa: CASISVLSSYNEQFF

len: 18
j_gene: TRBJ2-1
d_gene: TRBD2
v_gene: TRBV4-2
abundance: -
CDR3nt: TGTGCCAGCAGCCAAGAGGCCCTTAGCGGGAGTTTGGCCGATGAGCAGTTCTTC
CDR3aa: CASSQEALSGSLADEQFF

len: 14
j_gene: TRBJ2-1
d_gene: TRBD2
v_gene: TRBV13
abundance: -
CDR3nt: TGTGCCAGCACGGGACTAGCGGGAGTCAATGAGCAGTTCTTC
CDR3aa: CASTGLAGVNEQFF

len: 16
j_gene: TRBJ1-3
d_gene: -
v_gene: TRBV2
abundance: -
CDR3nt: TGTGCCAGCAGTGAAGCTCAACCGGGGTTGGGAAACACCATATATTTT
CDR3aa: CASSEAQPGLGNTIYF

len: 16
j_gene: TRBJ2-7
d_gene: TRBD2
v_gene: TRBV18
abundance: -
CDR3nt: TGTGCCAGCTCACTAAGGACTAGCGAGAGCTCCTACGAGCAGTACTTC
CDR3aa: CASSLRTSESSYEQYF

len: 19
j_gene: TRBJ2-3
d_gene: TRBD2
v_gene: TRBV19
abundance: -
CDR3nt: TGTGCCAGTAGCTTGGCTAGCGGCTTTGTCACCTTTAGCACAGATACGCAGTATTTT
CDR3aa: CASSLASGFVTFSTDTQYF

len: 14
j_gene: TRBJ2-2
d_gene: -
v_gene: TRBV11-1
abundance: -
CDR3nt: TGTGCCAGCAGCTTCTCCGGGATTACCGGGGAGCTGTTTTTT
CDR3aa: CASSFSGITGELFF

len: 14
j_gene: TRBJ2-7
d_gene: -
v_gene: TRBV12-2
abundance: -
CDR3nt: TGTGCAAGTCGCTTAGGGGGCAAAGCCTACGAGCAGTACTTC
CDR3aa: CASRLGGKAYEQYF

len: 11
j_gene: TRBJ1-1
d_gene: -
v_gene: TRBV28
abundance: -
CDR3nt: TGTGCCAGCAACTCAGGCATGTTGGCTTTCTTT
CDR3aa: CASNSGMLAFF

len: 14
j_gene: TRBJ1-4
d_gene: TRBD1
v_gene: TRBV29-1
abundance: -
CDR3nt: TGCAGCGTGGAGACAGGGGTGACTAATGAAAAACTGTTTTTT
CDR3aa: CSVETGVTNEKLFF

len: 14
j_gene: TRBJ1-4
d_gene: -
v_gene: TRBV6-5
abundance: -
CDR3nt: TGTGCCAGCAGTTACGGAATGGCAGGTGAAAAACTGTTTTTT
CDR3aa: CASSYGMAGEKLFF

len: 16
j_gene: TRBJ1-1
d_gene: -
v_gene: TRBV10-1
abundance: -
CDR3nt: TGCGCCAGCAGTGAACCGGGACTCCCGATGAACACTGAAGCTTTCTTT
CDR3aa: CASSEPGLPMNTEAFF

len: 13
j_gene: TRBJ1-1
d_gene: -
v_gene: TRBV27
abundance: -
CDR3nt: TGTGCCAGCAGTTTATACAGGCAAACTGAAGCTTTCTTT
CDR3aa: CASSLYRQTEAFF

len: 13
j_gene: TRBJ2-3
d_gene: -
v_gene: TRBV7-2
abundance: -
CDR3nt: TGTGCCAGCAGCCAAGACATGGCAGATACGCAGTATTTT
CDR3aa: CASSQDMADTQYF

len: 12
j_gene: TRBJ2-3
d_gene: -
v_gene: TRBV5-1
abundance: once
CDR3nt: TGCGCCAGCAGCTTAGTGGCGGAAACGCAGTATTTT
CDR3aa: CASSLVAETQYF

len: 15
j_gene: TRBJ1-6
d_gene: -
v_gene: TRBV5-4
abundance: -
CDR3nt: TGTGCCAGCAGCTTCCTTACAGGGCAGCGATCACCCCTCCACTTT
CDR3aa: CASSFLTGQRSPLHF

len: 15
j_gene: TRBJ2-1
d_gene: TRBD2
v_gene: TRBV4-1
abundance: once
CDR3nt: TGCGCCAGCAGCCGGACTAGCGGTTATAACAATGAGCAGTTCTTC
CDR3aa: CASSRTSGYNNEQFF

len: 14
j_gene: TRBJ2-2
d_gene: -
v_gene: TRBV19
abundance: -
CDR3nt: TGTGCCAGTAGGCAGGCTATGAACACCGGGGAGCTGTTTTTT
CDR3aa: CASRQAMNTGELFF

len: 17
j_gene: TRBJ2-5
d_gene: TRBD2
v_gene: TRBV27
abundance: -
CDR3nt: TGTGCCAGCAGAAAAGGACTAGCGGGAGAGTCCAGAGAGACCCAGTACTTC
CDR3aa: CASRKGLAGESRETQYF